These 5 T cell receptor beta chains came from one sample sequenced in a study of vaccination effects on CD4 cells after COVID-19. These TCRs are of unknown antigen specificity. Expansion of antigen-specific CD4+ T cells with viral peptide pools was carried out by the ViraFEST assay before sequencing. Subsequent to a culture period of more than 8 days, CD4+ T cells were isolated. Vaccinated participants had no history of SARS-CoV-2 infection and tested negative for nucleocapsid antibodies. TCRdb's table, derived via immunoSEQ multiplex PCR, lists solely in-frame clones and lacks some. Among tens of thousands of clones listed, approximately 80% were seen once. The source was CD4+ T cells from PBMCs cultured with HCoV-NL63 spike peptides, collected before COVID-19 vaccination. The receptors originated from a human donor who received a COVID-19 vaccine.

This clone came up a few times. This chain links TRBV12-3 or TRBV12-4 with TRBJ1-2, with 7 bases aligning to TRBD1. With V trimmed by 1 base and J by 12 bases, 2 bases remained unmatched. The CDR3 is made up of 11 amino acids. CDR3: CASSLGTGNTF. CDR3 bases: TGTGCCAGCAGTTTAGGGACAGGTAACACCTTC.

This chain joins TRBV18 and TRBJ2-1; 8 bases agree with TRBD2. The CDR3 is made up of 14 amino acids. V shed 6 bases and J 2 bases; nucleotides not matched to a gene: 3. The germline CDR1 and CDR2 sequences are KGHSH and LQKENI. In DNA form, the CDR3 reads TGTGCCAGCTCCCGGGGGGGCGCCTACAATGAGCAGTTCTTC. Amino acids: CASSRGGAYNEQFF.

This clone came up once. The chain joins TRBV7-3 to TRBJ2-1; 7 bases are a match to TRBD2. After removal of 5 bases from V and 2 bases from J, the junction contained 6 bases not matched to a gene. The length of the CDR3 is 15 residues. Germline V gene sequence: CDR1 SGHTA, CDR2 FQGTGA. The CDR3 region has the DNA TGTGCCAGCAGCGGGGGGGGACTTCCCTACAATGAGCAGTTCTTC. The encoded protein is CASSGGGLPYNEQFF.

This chain joins TRBV5-1 and TRBJ2-2; TRBD2 might be the D (6 bases). Germline CDR1 reads SGHRS; CDR2 reads YFSETQ. V was cut by 2 bases and J by 1 base, with 6 bases left in between. CDR3 size: 14 residues. CDR3 bases: TGCGCCAGCAGCTTTAGCGGGAACACCGGGGAGCTGTTTTTT. Translation: CASSFSGNTGELFF.

The chain is built from TRBV7-9 and TRBJ1-5; unclear D gene. There are 15 residues in the CDR3. Trimming removed 6 bases at V and 0 bases at J, with 12 bases between. Germline CDR1 SEHNR, CDR2 FQNEAQ (reference sequence). The CDR3 is CASSSGAYSNQPQHF. CDR3 bases: TGTGCCAGCAGTTCAGGAGCATATAGCAATCAGCCCCAGCATTTT.